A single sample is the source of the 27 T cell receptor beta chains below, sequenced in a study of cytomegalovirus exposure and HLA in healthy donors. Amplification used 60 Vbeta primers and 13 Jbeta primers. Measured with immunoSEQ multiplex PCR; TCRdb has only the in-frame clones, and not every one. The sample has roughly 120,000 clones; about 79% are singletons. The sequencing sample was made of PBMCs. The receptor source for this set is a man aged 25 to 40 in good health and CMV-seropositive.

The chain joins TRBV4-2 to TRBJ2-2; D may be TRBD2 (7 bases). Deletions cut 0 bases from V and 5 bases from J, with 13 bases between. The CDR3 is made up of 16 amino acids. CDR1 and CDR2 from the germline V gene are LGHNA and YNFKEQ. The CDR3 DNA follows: TGTGCCAGCAGCCAAGAAGGGGGGGGTTTTACCGGGGAGCTGTTTTTT. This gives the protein CASSQEGGGFTGELFF.

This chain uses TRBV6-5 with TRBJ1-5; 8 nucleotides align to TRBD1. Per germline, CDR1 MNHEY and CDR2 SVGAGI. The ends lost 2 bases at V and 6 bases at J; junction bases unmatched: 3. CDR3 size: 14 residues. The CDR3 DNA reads TGTGCCAGCAGTTACGCCAGGGGGCTTCAGCCCCAGCATTTT. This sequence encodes CASSYARGLQPQHF.

The CDR3 sequence is CASSSAGGAEQYF. CDR3 sequence (DNA): TGTGCCAGCAGCTCAGCAGGGGGAGCCGAGCAGTACTTC. The V gene is TRBV7-2, the J gene TRBJ2-7, with 7 bases lining up with TRBD1. Trimming removed 4 bases from V and 6 bases from J; junction bases left unmatched: 6. The CDR3 is made up of 13 amino acids. The germline V gene encodes CDR1 SGHTA and CDR2 FQGNSA.

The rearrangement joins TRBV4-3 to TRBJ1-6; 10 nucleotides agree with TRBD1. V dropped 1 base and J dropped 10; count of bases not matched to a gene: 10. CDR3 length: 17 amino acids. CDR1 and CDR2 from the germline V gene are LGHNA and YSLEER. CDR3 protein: CASSQVISVTGGSPLHF. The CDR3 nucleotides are TGCGCCAGCAGCCAAGTGATATCGGTGACAGGGGGCTCACCCCTCCACTTT.

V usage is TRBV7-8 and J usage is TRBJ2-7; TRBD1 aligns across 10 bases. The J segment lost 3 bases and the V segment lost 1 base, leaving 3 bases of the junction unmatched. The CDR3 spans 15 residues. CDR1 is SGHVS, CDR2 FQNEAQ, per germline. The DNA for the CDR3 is TGTGCCAGCAGCTTAGATAGGACAGGGGGCTACGAGCAGTACTTC. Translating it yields CASSLDRTGGYEQYF.

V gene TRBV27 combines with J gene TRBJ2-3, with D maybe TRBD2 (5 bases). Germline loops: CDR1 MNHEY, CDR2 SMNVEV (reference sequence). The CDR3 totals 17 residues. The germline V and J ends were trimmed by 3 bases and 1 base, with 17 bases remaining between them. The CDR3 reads CASSFGFIGMGTDTQYF. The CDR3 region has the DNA TGTGCCAGCAGTTTTGGATTCATCGGGATGGGCACAGATACGCAGTATTTT.

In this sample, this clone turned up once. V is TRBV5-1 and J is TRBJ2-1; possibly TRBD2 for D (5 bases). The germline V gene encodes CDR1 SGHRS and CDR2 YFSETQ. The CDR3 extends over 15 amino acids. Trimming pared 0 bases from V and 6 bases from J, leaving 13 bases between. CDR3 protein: CASSLDAGRGNEQFF. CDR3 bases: TGCGCCAGCAGCTTGGATGCGGGCCGAGGCAATGAGCAGTTCTTC.

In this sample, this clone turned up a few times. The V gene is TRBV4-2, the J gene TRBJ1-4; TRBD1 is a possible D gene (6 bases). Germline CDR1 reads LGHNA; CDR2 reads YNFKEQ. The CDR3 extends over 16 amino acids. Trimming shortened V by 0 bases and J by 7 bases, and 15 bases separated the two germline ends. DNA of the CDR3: TGTGCCAGCAGCCAAGATGCGCAGGGGTTTAGTGAAAAACTGTTTTTT. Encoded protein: CASSQDAQGFSEKLFF.

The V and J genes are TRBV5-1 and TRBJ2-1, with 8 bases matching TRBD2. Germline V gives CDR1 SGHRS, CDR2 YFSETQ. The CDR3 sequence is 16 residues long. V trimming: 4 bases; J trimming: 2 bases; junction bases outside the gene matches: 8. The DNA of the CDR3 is TGCGCCAGCAGCGCCGGACTAGCCCCTCCCTACAATGAGCAGTTCTTC. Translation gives CASSAGLAPPYNEQFF.

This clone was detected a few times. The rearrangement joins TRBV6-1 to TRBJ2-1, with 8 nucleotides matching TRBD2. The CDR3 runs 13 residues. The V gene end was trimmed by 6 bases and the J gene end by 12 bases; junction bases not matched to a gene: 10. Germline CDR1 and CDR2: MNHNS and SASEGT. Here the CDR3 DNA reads TGTGCCAGCAGCCCGGGAGGGGCTCTGAGGCAGTTCTTC. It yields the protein CASSPGGALRQFF.

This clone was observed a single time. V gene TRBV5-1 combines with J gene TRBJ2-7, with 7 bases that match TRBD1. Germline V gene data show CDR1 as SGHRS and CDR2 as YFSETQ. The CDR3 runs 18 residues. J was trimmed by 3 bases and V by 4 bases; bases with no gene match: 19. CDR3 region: CASSLGTALASFGYEQYF. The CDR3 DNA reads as TGCGCCAGCAGCCTCGGGACAGCGCTAGCAAGCTTTGGCTACGAGCAGTACTTC.

In nucleotides, the CDR3 is TGTGCCACGGGACTAGCGGGAGCGGTAGATACGCAGTATTTT. Encoded protein: CATGLAGAVDTQYF. The rearrangement links TRBV10-3 to TRBJ2-3; 14 bases fit TRBD2. The length of the CDR3 is 14 residues. Germline V CDR1 and CDR2: ENHRY, SYGVKD. Germline trimming cut 10 bases from V and 5 bases from J; bases unmatched to any gene: 5.

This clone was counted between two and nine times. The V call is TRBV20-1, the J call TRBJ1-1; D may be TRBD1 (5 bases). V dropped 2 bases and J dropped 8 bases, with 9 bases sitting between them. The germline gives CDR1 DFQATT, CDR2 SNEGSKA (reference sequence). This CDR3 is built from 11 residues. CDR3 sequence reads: CSARTGVEAFF. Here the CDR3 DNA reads TGCAGTGCTAGAACGGGGGTAGAAGCTTTCTTT.

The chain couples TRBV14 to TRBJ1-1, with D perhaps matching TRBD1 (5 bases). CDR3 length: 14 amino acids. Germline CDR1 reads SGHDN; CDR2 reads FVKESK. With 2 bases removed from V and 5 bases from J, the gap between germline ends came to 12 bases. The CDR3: CASSQPGRGTEAFF. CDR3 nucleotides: TGTGCCAGCAGCCAACCAGGAAGGGGTACTGAAGCTTTCTTT.

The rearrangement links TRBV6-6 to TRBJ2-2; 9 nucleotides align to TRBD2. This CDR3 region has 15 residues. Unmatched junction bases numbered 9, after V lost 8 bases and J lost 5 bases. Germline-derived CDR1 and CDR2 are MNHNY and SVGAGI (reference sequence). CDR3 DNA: TGTGCCAGCGGCCAGGGACTAGCTGTGACCGGGGAGCTGTTTTTT. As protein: CASGQGLAVTGELFF.

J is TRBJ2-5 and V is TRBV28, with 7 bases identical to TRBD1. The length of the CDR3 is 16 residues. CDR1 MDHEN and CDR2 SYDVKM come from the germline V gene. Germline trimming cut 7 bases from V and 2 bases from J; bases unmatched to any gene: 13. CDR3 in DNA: TGTGCCAGCACTGCCTACCGGGACAGATATCAAGAGACCCAGTACTTC. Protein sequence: CASTAYRDRYQETQYF.

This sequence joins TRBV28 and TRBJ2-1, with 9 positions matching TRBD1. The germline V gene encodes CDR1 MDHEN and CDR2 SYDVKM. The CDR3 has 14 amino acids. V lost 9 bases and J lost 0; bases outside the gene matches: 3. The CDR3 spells CASQGQGSYNEQFF. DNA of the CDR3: TGTGCCAGTCAGGGACAGGGCTCCTACAATGAGCAGTTCTTC.

This CDR3 reads CASSLIPLSVYNEQFF. The CDR3, as DNA: TGTGCCAGTAGTCTGATCCCTTTGTCAGTATACAATGAGCAGTTCTTC. The rearrangement uses TRBV19 and TRBJ2-1; D gene uncertain. The CDR3 runs 16 residues. Germline CDR1 is LNHDA and CDR2 is SQIVND (reference sequence). V lost 5 bases and J 4 bases, leaving 18 bases between the germline ends.

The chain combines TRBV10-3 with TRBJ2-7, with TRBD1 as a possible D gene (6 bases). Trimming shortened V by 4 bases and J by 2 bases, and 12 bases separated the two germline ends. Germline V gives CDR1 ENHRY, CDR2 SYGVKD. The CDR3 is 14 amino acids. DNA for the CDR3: TGTGCCATCAGTGTGGACAGCCAAACCTACGAGCAGTACTTC. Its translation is CAISVDSQTYEQYF.

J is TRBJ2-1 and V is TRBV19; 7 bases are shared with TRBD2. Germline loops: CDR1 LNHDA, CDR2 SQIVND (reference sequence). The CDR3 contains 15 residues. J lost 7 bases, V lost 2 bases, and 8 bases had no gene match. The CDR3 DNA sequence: TGTGCCAGTAGTATATTTAGCGGGCCTACAAATGAGCAGTTCTTC. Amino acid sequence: CASSIFSGPTNEQFF.

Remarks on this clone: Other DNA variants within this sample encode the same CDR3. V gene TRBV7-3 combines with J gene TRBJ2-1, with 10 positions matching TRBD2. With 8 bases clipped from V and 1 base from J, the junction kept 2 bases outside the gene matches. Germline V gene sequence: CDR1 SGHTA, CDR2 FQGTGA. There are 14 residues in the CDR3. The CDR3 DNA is TGTGCCAGCTCTAGCGGGGGATCCTACAATGAGCAGTTCTTC. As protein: CASSSGGSYNEQFF.

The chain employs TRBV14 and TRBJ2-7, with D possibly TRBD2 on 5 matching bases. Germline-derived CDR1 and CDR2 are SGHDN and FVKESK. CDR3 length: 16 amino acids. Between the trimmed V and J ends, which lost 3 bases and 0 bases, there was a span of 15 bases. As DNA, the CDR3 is TGTGCCAGCAGCCACCTTGGACTGTCGAGCTCCTACGAGCAGTACTTC. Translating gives CASSHLGLSSSYEQYF.

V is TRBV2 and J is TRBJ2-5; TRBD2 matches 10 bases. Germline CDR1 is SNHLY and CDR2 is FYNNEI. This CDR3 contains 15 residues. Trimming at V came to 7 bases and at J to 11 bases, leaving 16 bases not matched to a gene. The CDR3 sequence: CASTSQREGRSEQYF. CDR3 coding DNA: TGTGCCAGCACCTCCCAGCGGGAGGGCAGATCTGAGCAGTACTTC.

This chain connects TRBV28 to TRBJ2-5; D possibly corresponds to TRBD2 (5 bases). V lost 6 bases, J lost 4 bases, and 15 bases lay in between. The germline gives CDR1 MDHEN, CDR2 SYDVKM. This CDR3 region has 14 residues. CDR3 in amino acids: CASRPTRIRETQYF. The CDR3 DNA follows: TGTGCCAGCAGACCAACTAGGATCCGAGAGACCCAGTACTTC.

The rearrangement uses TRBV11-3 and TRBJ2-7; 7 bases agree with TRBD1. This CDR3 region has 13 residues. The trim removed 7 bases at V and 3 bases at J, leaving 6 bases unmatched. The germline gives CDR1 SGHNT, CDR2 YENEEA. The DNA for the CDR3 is TGTGCCAGCACTACAGGGGATCGCTACGAGCAGTACTTC. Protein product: CASTTGDRYEQYF. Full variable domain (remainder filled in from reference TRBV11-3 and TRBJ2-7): EAGVVQSPRYKIIEKKQPVAFWCNPISGHNTLYWYLQNLGQGPELLIRYENEEAVDDSQLPKDRFSAERLKGVDSTLKIQPAELGDSAVYLCASTTGDRYEQYFGPGTRLTVT.

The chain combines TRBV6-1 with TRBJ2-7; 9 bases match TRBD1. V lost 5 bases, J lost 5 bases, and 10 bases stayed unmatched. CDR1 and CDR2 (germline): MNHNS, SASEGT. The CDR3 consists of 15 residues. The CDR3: CASSPRDRVLHEQYF. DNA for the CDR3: TGTGCCAGCAGTCCCCGGGACAGGGTTTTACACGAGCAGTACTTC.

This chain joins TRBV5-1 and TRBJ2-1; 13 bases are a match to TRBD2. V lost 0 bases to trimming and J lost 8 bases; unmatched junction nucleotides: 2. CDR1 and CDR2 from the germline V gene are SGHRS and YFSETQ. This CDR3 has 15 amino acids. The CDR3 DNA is TGCGCCAGCAGCTTGGGACTAGCGGGAGGCTATGAGCAGTTCTTC. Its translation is CASSLGLAGGYEQFF.